A selection of T cell receptor beta chains follows, all from one sample in a study of cytomegalovirus exposure and HLA in healthy donors. The assay was immunoSEQ multiplex PCR, and TCRdb's table has in-frame clones only and misses some. The profile covers approximately 110,000 clones, with around 80% appearing a single time and around 14% taken by the ten largest. Material for sequencing was PBMCs. All receptors derive from a woman aged 60 to 75 in good health and CMV-seropositive. CDR3s include the opening cysteine and the closing phenylalanine or tryptophan. Each record gives: D gene, clone size, J gene, V gene, CDR3 protein, CDR3 DNA. A D gene is named only where the DNA matches it firmly. Size is omitted from some rows. Given values are once, few, many or a class for expanded clones.

>TRBD2|-|TRBJ2-1|TRBV30
CAWTGGGEQFF
TGTGCCTGGACTGGGGGGGGTGAGCAGTTCTTC
>-|-|TRBJ2-1|TRBV21-1
CASSSQGPPRGGEQFF
TGTGCCAGCAGCAGTCAGGGGCCGCCCCGGGGGGGCGAGCAGTTCTTC
>TRBD2|-|TRBJ2-1|TRBV9
CASNPHTGGEGSYNEQFF
TGTGCCAGCAACCCACATACGGGGGGAGAGGGTTCCTACAATGAGCAGTTCTTC
>-|few|TRBJ2-5|TRBV29-1
CSVEGGGRAGRWETQYF
TGCAGCGTTGAAGGGGGTGGCAGGGCAGGGAGGTGGGAGACCCAGTACTTC
>-|medium-sized|TRBJ1-1|TRBV7-9
CASNSPGVPEAFF
TGTGCCAGCAACTCCCCGGGGGTACCTGAAGCTTTCTTT
>-|-|TRBJ2-7|TRBV5-5
CASSCGQTYEQYF
TGTGCCAGCAGCTGCGGACAAACCTACGAGCAGTACTTC
>-|-|TRBJ2-4|TRBV11-2
CASSFGFILAKNIQYF
TGTGCCAGCAGCTTTGGCTTCATCCTAGCCAAAAACATTCAGTACTTC
>-|-|TRBJ2-3|TRBV19
CASSTGPTDTQYF
TGTGCCAGTAGTACAGGGCCCACAGATACGCAGTATTTT
>-|few|TRBJ1-2|TRBV28
CASSSDSYYGYTF
TGTGCCAGCAGTTCGGACAGCTACTATGGCTACACCTTC
>-|-|TRBJ2-7|TRBV7-8
CASIPRGAGGEQYF
TGTGCCAGCATTCCCCGGGGGGCTGGGGGCGAGCAGTACTTC
>TRBD1|-|TRBJ1-4|TRBV7-9
CASSLGGQRGEKLFF
TGTGCCAGCAGCTTAGGGGGACAGAGGGGTGAAAAACTGTTTTTT
>TRBD1|-|TRBJ2-7|TRBV9
CASSLDRGAYEQYF
TGTGCCAGCAGTCTGGACAGGGGGGCCTACGAGCAGTACTTC
>TRBD2|-|TRBJ2-1|TRBV11-1
CASSSFRGGRWQQFF
TGTGCCAGCAGCTCCTTCCGGGGGGGGCGGTGGCAGCAGTTCTTC
>-|-|TRBJ2-5|TRBV2
CASSLETSIPETQYF
TGTGCCAGCAGTCTCGAGACTAGTATTCCAGAGACCCAGTACTTC
>-|-|TRBJ2-5|TRBV9
CASSAGHGAGVIKTQYF
TGTGCCAGCAGCGCAGGACACGGGGCAGGGGTCATAAAGACCCAGTACTTC
>-|few|TRBJ2-3|TRBV5-1
CASSLDNTQYF
TGCGCCAGCAGCTTGGATAATACGCAGTATTTT
>-|-|TRBJ1-2|TRBV7-2
CASSPLRTVGYTF
TGTGCCAGCAGCCCCCTGAGGACAGTTGGCTACACCTTC
>TRBD1|once|TRBJ1-2|TRBV2
CASRRQGISYGYTF
TGTGCCAGCAGAAGACAGGGAATCTCCTATGGCTACACCTTC
>-|-|TRBJ2-1|TRBV7-9
CASSLGVAPNRDYNEQFF
TGTGCCAGCAGCTTAGGGGTGGCCCCTAACAGGGACTACAATGAGCAGTTCTTC
>-|-|TRBJ1-1|TRBV5-1
CASSEQGQLTEAFF
TGCGCCAGCAGCGAACAGGGACAACTCACTGAAGCTTTCTTT
>TRBD1|-|TRBJ1-2|TRBV19
CASTTGEKGYTF
TGTGCCAGTACAACAGGGGAGAAAGGCTACACCTTC
>TRBD1|-|TRBJ1-2|TRBV19
CASSQAQGSVRSYGYTF
TGTGCCAGTAGCCAAGCACAGGGGAGCGTGAGGAGCTATGGCTACACCTTC
>TRBD2|-|TRBJ2-1|TRBV5-1
CASSLVSGGYNEQFF
TGCGCCAGCAGCTTAGTCTCGGGGGGGTACAATGAGCAGTTCTTC
>TRBD1|-|TRBJ2-7|TRBV4-2
CASSQDRGTGGYEQYF
TGTGCCAGCAGCCAAGATCGCGGGACAGGGGGCTACGAGCAGTACTTC
>TRBD1|-|TRBJ2-3|TRBV5-6
CASSTRTGVADTQYF
TGTGCCAGCAGTACGCGGACAGGGGTGGCAGATACGCAGTATTTT
>-|-|TRBJ1-6|TRBV2
CASSTQPGAPLHF
TGTGCCAGCAGTACTCAGCCCGGGGCACCCCTCCACTTT
>TRBD1|-|TRBJ1-4|TRBV7-2
CASNLGTGDEKLFF
TGTGCCAGCAATTTGGGGACAGGGGATGAAAAACTGTTTTTT
>-|-|TRBJ2-1|TRBV6-6
CASSYGRGPTYNEQFF
TGTGCCAGCAGTTACGGGCGGGGGCCTACTTACAATGAGCAGTTCTTC
>TRBD2|-|TRBJ2-5|TRBV9
CASRVDPRENQETQYF
TGTGCCAGCAGAGTTGACCCGCGGGAGAACCAAGAGACCCAGTACTTC
>-|-|TRBJ1-1|TRBV7-9
CASSLGGLLTEAFF
TGTGCCAGCAGCTTAGGGGGACTTCTCACTGAAGCTTTCTTT
>TRBD1|few|TRBJ1-1|TRBV5-4
CASSLGGGTGVGGTEAFF
TGTGCCAGCAGCTTGGGCGGGGGGACAGGGGTTGGCGGCACTGAAGCTTTCTTT